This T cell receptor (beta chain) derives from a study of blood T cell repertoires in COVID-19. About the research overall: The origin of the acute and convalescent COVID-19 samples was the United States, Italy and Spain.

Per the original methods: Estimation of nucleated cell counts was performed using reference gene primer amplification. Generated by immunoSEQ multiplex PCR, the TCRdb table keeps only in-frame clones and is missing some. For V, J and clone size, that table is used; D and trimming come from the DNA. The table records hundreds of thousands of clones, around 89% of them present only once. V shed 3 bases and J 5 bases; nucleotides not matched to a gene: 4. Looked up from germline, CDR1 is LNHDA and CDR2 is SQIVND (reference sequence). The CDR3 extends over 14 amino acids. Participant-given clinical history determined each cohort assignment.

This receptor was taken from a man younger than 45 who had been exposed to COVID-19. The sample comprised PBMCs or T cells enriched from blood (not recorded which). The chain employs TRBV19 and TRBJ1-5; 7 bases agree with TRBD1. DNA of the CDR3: TGTGCCAGTAGTATGGAGGGGGCGGATCAGCCCCAGCATTTT. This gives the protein CASSMEGADQPQHF.